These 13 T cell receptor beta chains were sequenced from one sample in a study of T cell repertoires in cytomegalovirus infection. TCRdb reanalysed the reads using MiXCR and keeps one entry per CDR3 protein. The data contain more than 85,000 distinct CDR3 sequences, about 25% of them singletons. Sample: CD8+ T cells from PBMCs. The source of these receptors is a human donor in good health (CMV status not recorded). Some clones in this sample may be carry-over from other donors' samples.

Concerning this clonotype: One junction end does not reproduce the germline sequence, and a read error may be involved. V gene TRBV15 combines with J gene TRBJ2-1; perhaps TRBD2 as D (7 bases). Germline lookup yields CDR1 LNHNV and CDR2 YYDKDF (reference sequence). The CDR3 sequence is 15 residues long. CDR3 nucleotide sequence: TGTGCCACCAGCAGAGATTCGAGGGGGGGCGATGAGCAGCTCTTC. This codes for CATSRDSRGGDEQLF.

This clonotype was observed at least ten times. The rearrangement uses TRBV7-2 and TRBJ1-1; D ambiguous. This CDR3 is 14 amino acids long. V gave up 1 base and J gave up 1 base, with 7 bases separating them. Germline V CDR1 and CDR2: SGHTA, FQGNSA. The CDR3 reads CASSLVGTNTEAFF. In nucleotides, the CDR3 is TGTGCCAGCAGCTTAGTTGGCACGAACACTGAAGCTTTCTTT. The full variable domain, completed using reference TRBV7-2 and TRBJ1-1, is GAGVSQSPSNKVTEKGKDVELRCDPISGHTALYWYRQSLGQGLEFLIYFQGNSAPDKSGLPSDRFSAERTGGSVSTLTIQRTQQEDSAVYLCASSLVGTNTEAFFGQGTRLTVV.

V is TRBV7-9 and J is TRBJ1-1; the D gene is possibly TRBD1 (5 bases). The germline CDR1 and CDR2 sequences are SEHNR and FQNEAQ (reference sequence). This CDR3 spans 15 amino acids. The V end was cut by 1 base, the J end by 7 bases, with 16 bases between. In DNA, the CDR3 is TGTGCCAGCAGCTTAGAAGTCGGGGGTTCGGGTGAAGCTTTCTTT. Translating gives CASSLEVGGSGEAFF.

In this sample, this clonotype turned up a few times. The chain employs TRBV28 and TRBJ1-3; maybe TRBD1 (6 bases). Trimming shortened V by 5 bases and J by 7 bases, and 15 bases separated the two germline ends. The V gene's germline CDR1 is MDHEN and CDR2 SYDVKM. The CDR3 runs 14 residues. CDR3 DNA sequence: TGTGCCAGCAGTCAACAGGGTTTACCGAACACCATATATTTT. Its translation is CASSQQGLPNTIYF.

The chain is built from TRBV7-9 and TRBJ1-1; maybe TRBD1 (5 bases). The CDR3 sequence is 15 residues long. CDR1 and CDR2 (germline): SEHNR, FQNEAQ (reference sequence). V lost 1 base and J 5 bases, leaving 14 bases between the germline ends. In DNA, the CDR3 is TGTGCCAGCAGCTTAGGGGGGGTCGGGGGAACTGAAGCTTTCTTT. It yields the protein CASSLGGVGGTEAFF.

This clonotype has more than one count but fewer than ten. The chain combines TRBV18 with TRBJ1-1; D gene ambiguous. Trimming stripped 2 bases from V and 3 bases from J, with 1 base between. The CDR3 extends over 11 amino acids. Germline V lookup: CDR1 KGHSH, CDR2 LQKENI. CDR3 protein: CASSPDTEAFF. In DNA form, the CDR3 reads TGTGCCAGCTCACCAGACACTGAAGCTTTCTTT.

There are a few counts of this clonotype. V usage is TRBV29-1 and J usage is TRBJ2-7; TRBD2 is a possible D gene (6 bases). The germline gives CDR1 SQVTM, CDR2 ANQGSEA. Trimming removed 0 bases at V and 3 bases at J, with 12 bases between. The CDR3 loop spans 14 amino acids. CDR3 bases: TGCAGCGTTGAAGAAGGAGGGGTCGGCTACGAGCAGTACTTC. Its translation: CSVEEGGVGYEQYF.

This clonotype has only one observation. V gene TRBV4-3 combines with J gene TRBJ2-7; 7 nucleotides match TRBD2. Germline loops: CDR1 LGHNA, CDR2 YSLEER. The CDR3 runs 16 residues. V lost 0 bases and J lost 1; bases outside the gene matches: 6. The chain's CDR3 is CASSQDSSGSSYEQYF. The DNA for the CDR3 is TGCGCCAGCAGCCAAGATTCTAGCGGATCATCCTACGAGCAGTACTTC.

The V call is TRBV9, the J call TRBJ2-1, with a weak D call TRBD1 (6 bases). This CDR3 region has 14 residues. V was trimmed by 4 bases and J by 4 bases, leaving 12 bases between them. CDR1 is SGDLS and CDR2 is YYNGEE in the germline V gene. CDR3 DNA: TGTGCCAGCAGCCCATCGGACAGATACAATGAGCAGTTCTTC. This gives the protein CASSPSDRYNEQFF.

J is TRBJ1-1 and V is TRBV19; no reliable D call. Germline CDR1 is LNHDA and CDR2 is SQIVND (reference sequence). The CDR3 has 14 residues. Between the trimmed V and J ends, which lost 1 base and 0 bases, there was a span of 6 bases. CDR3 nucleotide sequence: TGTGCCAGTAGTATAGGGGCACTGAACACTGAAGCTTTCTTT. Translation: CASSIGALNTEAFF.

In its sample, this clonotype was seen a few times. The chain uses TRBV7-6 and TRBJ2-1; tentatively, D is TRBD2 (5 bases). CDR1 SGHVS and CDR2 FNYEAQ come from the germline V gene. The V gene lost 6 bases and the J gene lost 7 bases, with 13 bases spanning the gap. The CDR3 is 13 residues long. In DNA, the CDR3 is TGTGCCAGCAGTCCCGGAGGTGTGAATGAGCAGTTCTTC. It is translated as CASSPGGVNEQFF.

CDR3 DNA: TGTGCCAGCAGCTTATCGCAGGGGTCCTACGAGCAGTACTTC. It encodes CASSLSQGSYEQYF. This rearrangement joins TRBV7-3 to TRBJ2-7; weak D call: TRBD1 (6 bases). Trimming took 2 bases from V and 1 from J, leaving 9 bases between them. CDR3 length equals 14 residues. Germline loops: CDR1 SGHTA, CDR2 FQGTGA.

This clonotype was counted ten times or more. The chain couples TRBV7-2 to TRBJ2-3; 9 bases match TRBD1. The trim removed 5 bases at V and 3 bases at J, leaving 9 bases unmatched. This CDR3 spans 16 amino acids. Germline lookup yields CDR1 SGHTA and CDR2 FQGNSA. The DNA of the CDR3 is TGTGCCAGCAGCCCGGGGGACAGGGCGTCTACAGATACGCAGTATTTT. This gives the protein CASSPGDRASTDTQYF.